A single sample is the source of the 7 T cell receptor beta chains below, sequenced in a study of blood T cell repertoires in COVID-19. Clones were sequenced by immunoSEQ multiplex PCR, and TCRdb holds only the in-frame ones, with some missing. The sample holds some 300,000 clones, 89% seen once. Sequenced material: PBMCs or T cells enriched from blood (not recorded which). These receptors were taken from a woman between 50 and 59 years old who had been exposed to COVID-19.

This clone came up a few times. This rearrangement joins TRBV6-2 or TRBV6-3 to TRBJ1-5, with 10 bases matching TRBD1. This CDR3 is 16 amino acids long. J was trimmed by 1 base and V by 6 bases; bases with no gene match: 6. The germline CDR1 and CDR2 sequences are MNHEY and SVGEGT. Written as DNA, the CDR3 is TGTGCCAGCAGCCCTACGGACAGGGGGAGCAATCAGCCCCAGCATTTT. As protein: CASSPTDRGSNQPQHF.

V gene TRBV5-1 combines with J gene TRBJ2-7, with TRBD1 matching 9 bases. There are 13 residues in the CDR3. Per the germline V gene, CDR1 is SGHRS and CDR2 is YFSETQ. After removal of 4 bases from V and 2 bases from J, the junction contained 1 base not matched to a gene. CDR3 nucleotides: TGCGCCAGCAGCAGGACAGGGGCCTACGAGCAGTACTTC. Encoded protein: CASSRTGAYEQYF. The full variable domain, its missing parts supplied by reference TRBV5-1 and TRBJ2-7, is KAGVTQTPRYLIKTRGQQVTLSCSPISGHRSVSWYQQTPGQGLQFLFEYFSETQRNKGNFPGRFSGRQFSNSRSEMNVSTLELGDSALYLCASSRTGAYEQYFGPGTRLTVT.

V and J are TRBV3-1 (or the pseudogene TRBV3-2) and TRBJ2-7; 7 nucleotides agree with TRBD1. The J segment lost 3 bases and the V segment lost 1 base, leaving 6 bases of the junction unmatched. The CDR3 contains 15 residues. CDR1 LGHDT and CDR2 YNNKEL come from the germline V gene (reference sequence). Written as DNA, the CDR3 is TGTGCCAGCAGCCAAGTAGGAGACAGGGACTACGAGCAGTACTTC. Amino acids: CASSQVGDRDYEQYF.

This rearrangement joins TRBV2 to TRBJ2-2; D is possibly TRBD1 (6 bases). Germline CDR1 and CDR2: SNHLY and FYNNEI. Trimming pared 6 bases from V and 3 bases from J, leaving 11 bases between. There are 14 residues in the CDR3. In DNA form, the CDR3 reads TGTGCCAGCAGAATACAGGGACACACCGGGGAGCTGTTTTTT. This encodes CASRIQGHTGELFF.

The chain carries TRBV3-1 (or the pseudogene TRBV3-2) and TRBJ1-3; 9 bases fit TRBD1. J gave up 0 bases and V 4 bases, and 7 bases lay outside the gene matches. Germline V CDR1 and CDR2: LGHDT, YNNKEL (reference sequence). The CDR3 consists of 17 residues. Written as DNA, the CDR3 is TGTGCCAGCAGCCGAGGGACAGGGCAGTCCTCTGGAAACACCATATATTTT. Translated: CASSRGTGQSSGNTIYF.

This chain uses TRBV10-3 with TRBJ2-3, with a possible D match to TRBD2 (6 bases). Germline CDR1 is ENHRY and CDR2 is SYGVKD. The CDR3 runs 13 residues. V lost 3 bases to trimming and J lost 4 bases, with 8 bases between them. CDR3 bases: TGTGCCATCAGTGAACTAGCCCCAGATACGCAGTATTTT. Encoded protein: CAISELAPDTQYF.

The gene calls are TRBV9 and TRBJ1-6, with D hard to call. The CDR3 has 15 residues. CDR1 is SGDLS, CDR2 YYNGEE, per germline. Trimming left V 3 bases short and J 7 bases short, with 14 bases between. The CDR3 DNA reads TGTGCCAGCAGCGCATCAGCTGGGAGCAATTCACCCCTCCACTTT. Protein: CASSASAGSNSPLHF.